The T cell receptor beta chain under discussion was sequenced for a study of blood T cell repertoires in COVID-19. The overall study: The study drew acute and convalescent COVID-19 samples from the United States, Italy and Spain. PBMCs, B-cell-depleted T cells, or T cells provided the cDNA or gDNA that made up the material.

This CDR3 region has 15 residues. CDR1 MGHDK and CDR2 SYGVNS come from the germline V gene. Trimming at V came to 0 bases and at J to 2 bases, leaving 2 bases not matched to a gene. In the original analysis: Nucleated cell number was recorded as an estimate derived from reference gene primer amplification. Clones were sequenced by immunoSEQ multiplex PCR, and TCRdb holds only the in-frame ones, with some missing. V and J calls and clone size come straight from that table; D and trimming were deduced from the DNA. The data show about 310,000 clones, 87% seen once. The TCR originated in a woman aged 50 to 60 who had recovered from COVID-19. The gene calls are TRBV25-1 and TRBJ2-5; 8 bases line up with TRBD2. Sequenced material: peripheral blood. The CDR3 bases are TGTGCCAGCAGTGAATATACTAGCGGACAAGAGACCCAGTACTTC. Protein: CASSEYTSGQETQYF.